This T cell receptor (beta chain) was recovered during a study of PD-L1 blockade in urothelial cancer. General observations from the study: A pretreatment blood TCR clonality that fell below the median predicted better progression-free and overall survival.

PCRs were each spiked with synthetic TCR analog templates. Sequenced by immunoSEQ multiplex PCR; TCRdb stores in-frame clones only, minus some. Seen here are about 80,000 clones, around four fifths observed once, and the top ten hold about 7.4%. As to time point: pretreatment peripheral blood. Of note for this clone: Its specificity is not known.

The CDR3 runs 14 residues. Trimming removed 1 base at V and 5 bases at J, with 8 bases between. Germline V CDR1 and CDR2: MDHEN, SYDVKM. The chain links TRBV28 to TRBJ2-2; weak D call: TRBD2 (6 bases). The source material was PBMCs, sampled around atezolizumab (anti-PD-L1) treatment. The TCR was taken from a man aged 35 to 55 with urothelial cancer. Here the CDR3 reads CASSLSRETGELFF. CDR3 nucleotide sequence: TGTGCCAGCAGTTTATCCCGGGAGACCGGGGAGCTGTTTTTT.